This T cell receptor beta chain was found in a study of T cell changes during pregnancy in multiple sclerosis. The table came from immunoSEQ multiplex PCR; TCRdb's copy has only in-frame clones and leaves some out. The repertoire holds about 46,000 clones, with roughly 93% as singletons. The CDR3 length is 13 residues. V shed 5 bases and J 7 bases; nucleotides not matched to a gene: 7. Germline V gene data show CDR1 as SEHNR and CDR2 as FQNEAQ (reference sequence). The sequence was collected from a female donor with multiple sclerosis, enrolled in a pregnancy study. The rearrangement links TRBV7-9 to TRBJ1-2; 7 bases map to TRBD1. This specimen was CD8+ T cells from peripheral blood mononuclear cells, taken after pregnancy. CDR3 protein: CASSLGDRTGYTF. The CDR3, as DNA: TGTGCCAGCAGCCTGGGGGACAGAACTGGCTACACCTTC. The full variable domain, its missing parts supplied by reference TRBV7-9 and TRBJ1-2, is DTGVSQNPRHKITKRGQNVTFRCDPISEHNRLYWYRQTLGQGPEFLTYFQNEAQLEKSRLLSDRFSAERPKGSFSTLEIQRTEQGDSAMYLCASSLGDRTGYTFGSGTRLTVV.